These 2 T cell receptor beta chains came from one sample sequenced in a study of patients and donors after allogeneic stem cell transplantation (dated by TCRdb to the early 2020s). The method behind the library was RT-PCR. These reads were obtained on a NextSeq 550. TCRdb trimmed public reads at Q25 via fastp, called clones via MiXCR and kept in-frame beta chains. Duplicate CDR3 protein sequences are folded into a single record with the most common DNA and genes. For this sample there are fewer than 200,000 distinct CDR3 sequences; 30% appear just once. The ten most abundant clones make up under 3.5% of the sample. The sequenced sample was blood, either unsorted or a sorted T cell fraction (not recorded which). These receptors came from a human donor who was either an allogeneic HSCT recipient or a stem cell or donor lymphocyte infusion donor (not recorded which). It is not recorded whose cells these are; they may come from a transplant donor.

In its sample, this clonotype was seen a few times. The genes are TRBV15 and TRBJ2-1, with TRBD2 identical over 8 bases. This CDR3 is built from 17 residues. CDR1 is LNHNV and CDR2 is YYDKDF in the germline V gene (reference sequence). The trim removed 0 bases at V and 5 bases at J, leaving 9 bases unmatched. The CDR3 region is CATSRDVRLASDNEQFF. The DNA for the CDR3 is TGTGCCACCAGCAGAGATGTCCGACTAGCGAGCGACAATGAGCAGTTCTTC.

V usage is TRBV28 and J usage is TRBJ2-7, with 9 bases matching TRBD2. Germline values: CDR1 MDHEN, CDR2 SYDVKM. Losses at the gene ends were 5 bases for V and 4 bases for J; bases not matched to a gene: 9. This CDR3 contains 15 residues. The CDR3 reads CASSPGTSRFYEQYF. The CDR3 DNA reads as TGTGCCAGCAGTCCGGGGACTAGCCGTTTTTACGAGCAGTACTTC.